The following is a T cell receptor beta chain sequence with its context. Antigen unknown. Trimming removed 6 bases at V and 5 bases at J, with 12 bases between. CDR3 length: 13 amino acids. Germline CDR1 and CDR2: MNHNS and SASEGT. The study drew all its donors from Caucasian adults living in Nashville, Tennessee. The entry originates in a study of shared clonotypes between healthy human individuals. Study-wide results and limits: Rarefaction showed sorted-subset sequencing was incomplete despite large depth. Among a few donors, approximately 5% of naive CD4 clonotypes were found in common.

Using immunoSEQ multiplex PCR, the repertoire was profiled, and TCRdb retains in-frame clones only, with some absent. The sample yields approximately 2.5 million clones, approximately 93% seen once. The rearrangement uses TRBV6-1 and TRBJ2-3, with D possibly TRBD2 on 5 matching bases. The sample was naive CD4+ T cells from PBMCs. Subset specified: CD45RA+ positively selected. This receptor was obtained from a man aged 18 to 29 in good health. Some clones in this sample may be carry-over from other donors' samples. The CDR3 sequence is CASRPGSIDTQYF. DNA for the CDR3: TGTGCCAGCAGACCGGGATCTATAGATACGCAGTATTTT.